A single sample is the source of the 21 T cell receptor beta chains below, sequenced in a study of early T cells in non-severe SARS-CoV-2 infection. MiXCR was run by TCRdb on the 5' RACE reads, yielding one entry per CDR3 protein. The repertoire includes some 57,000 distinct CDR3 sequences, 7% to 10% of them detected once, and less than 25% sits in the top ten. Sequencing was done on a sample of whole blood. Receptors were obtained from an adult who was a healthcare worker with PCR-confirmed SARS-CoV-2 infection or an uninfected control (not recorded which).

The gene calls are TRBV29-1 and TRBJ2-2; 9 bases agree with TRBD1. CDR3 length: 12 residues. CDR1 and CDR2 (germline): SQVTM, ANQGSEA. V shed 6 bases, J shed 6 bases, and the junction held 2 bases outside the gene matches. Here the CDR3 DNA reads TGCAGCGTGAGGACAGGGGCCGGGGAGCTGTTTTTT. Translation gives CSVRTGAGELFF.

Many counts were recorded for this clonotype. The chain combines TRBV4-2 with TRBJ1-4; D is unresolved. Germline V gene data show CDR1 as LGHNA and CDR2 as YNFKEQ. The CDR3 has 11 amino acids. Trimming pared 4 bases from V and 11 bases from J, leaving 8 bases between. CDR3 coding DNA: TGTGCCAGCAGCCTGGACCGGAAACTGTTTTTT. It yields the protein CASSLDRKLFF.

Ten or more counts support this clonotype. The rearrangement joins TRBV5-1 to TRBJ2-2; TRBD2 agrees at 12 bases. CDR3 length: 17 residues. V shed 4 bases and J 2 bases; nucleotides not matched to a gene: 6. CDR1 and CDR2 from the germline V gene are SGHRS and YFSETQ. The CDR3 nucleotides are TGCGCCAGCAGCCCCCTGACTAGCGGGGGAAACACCGGGGAGCTGTTTTTT. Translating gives CASSPLTSGGNTGELFF.

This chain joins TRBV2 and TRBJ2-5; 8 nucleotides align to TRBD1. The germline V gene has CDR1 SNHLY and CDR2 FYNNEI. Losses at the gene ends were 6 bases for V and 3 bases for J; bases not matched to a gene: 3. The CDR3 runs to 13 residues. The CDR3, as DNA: TGTGCCAGCAGCCGGGACAGGAAAGAGACCCAGTACTTC. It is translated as CASSRDRKETQYF. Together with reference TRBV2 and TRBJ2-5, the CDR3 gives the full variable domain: EPEVTQTPSHQVTQMGQEVILRCVPISNHLYFYWYRQILGQKVEFLVSFYNNEISEKSEIFDDQFSVERPDGSNFTLKIRSTKLEDSAMYFCASSRDRKETQYFGPGTRLLVL.

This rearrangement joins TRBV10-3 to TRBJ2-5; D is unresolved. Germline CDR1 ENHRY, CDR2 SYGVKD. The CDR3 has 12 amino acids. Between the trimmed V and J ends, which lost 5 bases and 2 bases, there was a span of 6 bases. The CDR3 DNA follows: TGTGCCATCAGTCAGCCGCAAGAGACCCAGTACTTC. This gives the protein CAISQPQETQYF.

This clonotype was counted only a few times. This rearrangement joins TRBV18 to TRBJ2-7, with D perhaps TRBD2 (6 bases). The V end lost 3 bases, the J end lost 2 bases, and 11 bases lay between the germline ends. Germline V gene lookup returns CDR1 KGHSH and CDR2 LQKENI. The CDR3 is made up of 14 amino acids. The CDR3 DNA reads TGTGCCAGCTCACCTAGGGACTTAACCTACGAGCAGTACTTC. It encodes CASSPRDLTYEQYF.

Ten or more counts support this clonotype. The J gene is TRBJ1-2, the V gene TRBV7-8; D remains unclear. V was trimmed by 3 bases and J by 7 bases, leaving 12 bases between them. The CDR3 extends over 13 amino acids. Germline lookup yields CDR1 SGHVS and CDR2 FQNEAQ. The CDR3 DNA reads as TGTGCCAGCAGCTTCAGAGCGGGAGCTGGCTACACCTTC. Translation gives CASSFRAGAGYTF.

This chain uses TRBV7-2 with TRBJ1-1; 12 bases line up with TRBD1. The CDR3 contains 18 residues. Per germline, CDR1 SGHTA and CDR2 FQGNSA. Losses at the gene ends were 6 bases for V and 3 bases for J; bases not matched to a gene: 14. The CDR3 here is CASRNTGTGGTYYTEAFF. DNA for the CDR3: TGTGCCAGCAGAAATACCGGGACAGGGGGCACCTATTACACTGAAGCTTTCTTT.

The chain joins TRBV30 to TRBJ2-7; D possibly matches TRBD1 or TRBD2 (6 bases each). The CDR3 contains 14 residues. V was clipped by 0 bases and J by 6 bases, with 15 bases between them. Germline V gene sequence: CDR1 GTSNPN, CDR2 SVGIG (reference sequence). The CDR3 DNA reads TGTGCCTGGAGTGTACTTCTGGGGGGCGGCGAGCAGTACTTC. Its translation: CAWSVLLGGGEQYF.

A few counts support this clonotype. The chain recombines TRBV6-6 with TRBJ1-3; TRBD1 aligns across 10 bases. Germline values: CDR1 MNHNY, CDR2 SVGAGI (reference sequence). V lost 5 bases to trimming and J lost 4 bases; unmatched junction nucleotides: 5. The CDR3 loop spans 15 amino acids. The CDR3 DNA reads TGTGCCAGCAGTAAGGGACAGGGGAACGGAAACACCATATATTTT. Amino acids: CASSKGQGNGNTIYF.

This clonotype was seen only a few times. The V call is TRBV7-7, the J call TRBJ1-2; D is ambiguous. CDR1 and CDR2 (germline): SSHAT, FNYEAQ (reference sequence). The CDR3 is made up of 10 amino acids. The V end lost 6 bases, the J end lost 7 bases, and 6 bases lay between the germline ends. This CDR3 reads CASSLSGYTF. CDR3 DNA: TGTGCCAGCAGTTTAAGTGGCTACACCTTC.

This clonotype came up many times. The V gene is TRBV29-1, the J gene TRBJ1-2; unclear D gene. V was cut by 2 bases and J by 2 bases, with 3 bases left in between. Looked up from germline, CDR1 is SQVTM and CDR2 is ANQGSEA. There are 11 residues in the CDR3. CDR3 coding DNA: TGCAGCGTTGAACAGAACTATGGCTACACCTTC. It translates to CSVEQNYGYTF.

CDR3 amino acids: CASSLLRDRGPYEQYF. In DNA, the CDR3 is TGTGCCAGCAGCTTACTCCGGGACAGGGGCCCCTACGAGCAGTACTTC. The V and J genes are TRBV11-2 and TRBJ2-7; TRBD1 agrees at 10 bases. The germline V gene encodes CDR1 SGHAT and CDR2 FQNNGV. The CDR3 sequence is 16 residues long. Trimming at V came to 2 bases and at J to 2 bases, leaving 6 bases not matched to a gene.

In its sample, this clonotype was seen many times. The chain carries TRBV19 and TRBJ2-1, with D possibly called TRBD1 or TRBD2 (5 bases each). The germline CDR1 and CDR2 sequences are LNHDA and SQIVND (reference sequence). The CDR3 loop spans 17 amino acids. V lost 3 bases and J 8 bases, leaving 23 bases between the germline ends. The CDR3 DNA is TGTGCCAGTAGTATTATTCAGGCCAGCCCGGGGCCGGATGAGCAGTTCTTC. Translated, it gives CASSIIQASPGPDEQFF.

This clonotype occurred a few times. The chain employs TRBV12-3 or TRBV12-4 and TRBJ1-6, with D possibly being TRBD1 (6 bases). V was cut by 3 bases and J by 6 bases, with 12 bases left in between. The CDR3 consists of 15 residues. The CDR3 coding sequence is TGTGCCAGCAGTTTGAGGGGGGCCATTAATTCACCCCTCCACTTT. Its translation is CASSLRGAINSPLHF.

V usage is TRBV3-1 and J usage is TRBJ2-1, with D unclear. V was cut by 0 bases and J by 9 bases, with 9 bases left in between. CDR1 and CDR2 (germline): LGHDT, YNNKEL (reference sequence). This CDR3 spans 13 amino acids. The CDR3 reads CASSQDWAGEQFF. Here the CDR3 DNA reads TGTGCCAGCAGCCAAGATTGGGCAGGTGAGCAGTTCTTC.

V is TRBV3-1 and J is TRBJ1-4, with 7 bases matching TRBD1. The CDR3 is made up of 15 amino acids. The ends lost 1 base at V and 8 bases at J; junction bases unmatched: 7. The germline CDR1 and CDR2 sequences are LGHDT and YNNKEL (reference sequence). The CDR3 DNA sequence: TGTGCCAGCAGCCAAGGAGGAGGGGGCGGCGAAAAACTGTTTTTT. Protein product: CASSQGGGGGEKLFF.

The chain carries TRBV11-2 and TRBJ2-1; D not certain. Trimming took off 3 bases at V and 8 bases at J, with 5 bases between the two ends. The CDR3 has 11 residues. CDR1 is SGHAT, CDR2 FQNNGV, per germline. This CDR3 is CASSFRDEQFF. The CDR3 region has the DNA TGTGCCAGCAGCTTTAGAGATGAGCAGTTCTTC.

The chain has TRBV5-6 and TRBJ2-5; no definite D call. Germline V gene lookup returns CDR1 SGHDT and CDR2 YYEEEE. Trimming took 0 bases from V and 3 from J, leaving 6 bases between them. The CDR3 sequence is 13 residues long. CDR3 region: CASSLGEEETQYF. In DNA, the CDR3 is TGTGCCAGCAGCTTGGGAGAAGAAGAGACCCAGTACTTC. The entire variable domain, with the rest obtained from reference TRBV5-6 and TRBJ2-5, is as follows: DAGVTQSPTHLIKTRGQQVTLRCSPKSGHDTVSWYQQALGQGPQFIFQYYEEEERQRGNFPDRFSGHQFPNYSSELNVNALLLGDSALYLCASSLGEEETQYFGPGTRLLVL.

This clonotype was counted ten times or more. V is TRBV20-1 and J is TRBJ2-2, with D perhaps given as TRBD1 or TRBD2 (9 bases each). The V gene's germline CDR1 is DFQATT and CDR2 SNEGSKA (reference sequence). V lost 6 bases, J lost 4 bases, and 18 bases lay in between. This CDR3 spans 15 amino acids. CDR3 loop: CSALAGQGSTGELFF. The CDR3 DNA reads TGCAGTGCCCTAGCGGGACAGGGCAGCACCGGGGAGCTGTTTTTT.

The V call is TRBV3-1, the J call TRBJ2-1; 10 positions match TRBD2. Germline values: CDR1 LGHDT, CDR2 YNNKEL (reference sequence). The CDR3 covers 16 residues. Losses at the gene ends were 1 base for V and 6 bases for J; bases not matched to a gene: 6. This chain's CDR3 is CASSQVLAGVGNEQFF. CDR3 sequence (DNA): TGTGCCAGCAGCCAAGTTCTAGCGGGGGTAGGCAATGAGCAGTTCTTC.